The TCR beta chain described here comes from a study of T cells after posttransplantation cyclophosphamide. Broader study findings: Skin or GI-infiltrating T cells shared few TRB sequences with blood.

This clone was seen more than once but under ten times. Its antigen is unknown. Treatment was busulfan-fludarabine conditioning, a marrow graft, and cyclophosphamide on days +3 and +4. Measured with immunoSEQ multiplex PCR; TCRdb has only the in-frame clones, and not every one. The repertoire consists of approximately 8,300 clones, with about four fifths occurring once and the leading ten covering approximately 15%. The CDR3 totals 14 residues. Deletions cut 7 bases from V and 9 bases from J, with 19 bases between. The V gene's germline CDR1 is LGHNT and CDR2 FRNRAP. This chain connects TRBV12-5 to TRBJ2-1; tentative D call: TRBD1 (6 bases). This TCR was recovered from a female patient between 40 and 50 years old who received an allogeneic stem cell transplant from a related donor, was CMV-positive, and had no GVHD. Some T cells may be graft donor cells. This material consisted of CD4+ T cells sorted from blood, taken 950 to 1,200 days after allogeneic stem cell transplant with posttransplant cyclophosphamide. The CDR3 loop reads CASALPAGETEQFF. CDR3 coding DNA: TGTGCTAGTGCCCTCCCGGCAGGGGAGACTGAGCAGTTCTTC.